These T cell receptor beta chains were read from a single sample in a study of cytomegalovirus exposure and HLA in healthy donors. The data were produced by immunoSEQ multiplex PCR, yet TCRdb's version contains in-frame clones alone and is incomplete. The profile shows over 100,000 clones, around 73% of them singletons. The sequenced sample was PBMCs. All receptors come from a female donor in good health and CMV-seronegative. Each CDR3 is given with its conserved first and last residue. The order of the fields is clone size, J gene, D gene, V gene, CDR3 protein, CDR3 DNA. The D gene is left open where the match is weak. Size values are once, few and many counts, or a class for expanded clones, and some rows have none.

- | TRBJ2-2 | TRBD1 | TRBV27 | CASSSGGLGELFF | TGTGCCAGCAGCTCAGGGGGCTTAGGGGAGCTGTTTTTT
once | TRBJ2-7 | TRBD2 | TRBV13 | CASSARLAGISYEQYF | TGTGCCAGCAGCGCCCGACTAGCGGGAATTTCCTACGAGCAGTACTTC
- | TRBJ2-2 | TRBD2 | TRBV5-5 | CASSLGLATGELFF | TGTGCCAGCAGCTTGGGACTAGCGACCGGGGAGCTGTTTTTT
- | TRBJ1-2 | TRBD1 | TRBV27 | CASSLSIRGQGFHGYTF | TGTGCCAGCAGTTTATCGATTAGGGGACAGGGGTTTCATGGCTACACCTTC
- | TRBJ2-7 | TRBD2 | TRBV7-9 | CASSLDPSGNYEQYF | TGTGCCAGCAGCTTAGATCCTAGCGGGAACTACGAGCAGTACTTC
- | TRBJ2-7 | - | TRBV30 | CAWSVGAGLTYEQYF | TGTGCCTGGAGTGTTGGGGCCGGATTGACCTACGAGCAGTACTTC
few | TRBJ2-7 | TRBD2 | TRBV29-1 | CSVERAPASGRDF | TGCAGCGTTGAACGGGCTCCCGCTAGCGGCCGAGACTTC
- | TRBJ1-2 | - | TRBV7-9 | CASSLGTGTLSYGYTF | TGTGCCAGCAGCTTAGGCACCGGGACACTTAGCTATGGCTACACCTTC
- | TRBJ1-2 | - | TRBV19 | CASSPFRVWYGYTF | TGTGCCAGTAGTCCTTTCAGGGTCTGGTATGGCTACACCTTC
- | TRBJ2-7 | TRBD2 | TRBV5-1 | CASSLEPAGGGEQYF | TGCGCCAGCAGCTTGGAGCCAGCGGGAGGTGGCGAGCAGTACTTC
- | TRBJ2-7 | TRBD2 | TRBV7-2 | CASSLGISGTYEQYF | TGTGCCAGCAGCTTAGGGATTAGCGGGACCTACGAGCAGTACTTC
- | TRBJ1-2 | - | TRBV6-5 | CASSTGYGYTF | TGTGCCAGCAGCACAGGGTATGGCTACACCTTC
medium-sized | TRBJ2-2 | TRBD1 | TRBV7-9 | CASSSRTGGWGLFF | TGTGCCAGCAGCTCACGGACAGGGGGCTGGGGGCTGTTTTTT
- | TRBJ2-7 | - | TRBV10-1 | CASSESGSSYEQYF | TGCGCCAGCAGTGAGTCAGGGAGCTCCTACGAGCAGTACTTC
- | TRBJ1-4 | - | TRBV18 | CASSPGQNEKLFF | TGTGCCAGCTCACCAGGACAGAATGAAAAACTGTTTTTT
- | TRBJ2-3 | - | TRBV4-1 | CASSQVEAGDTDTQYF | TGCGCCAGCAGCCAAGTTGAGGCAGGGGACACAGATACGCAGTATTTT
- | TRBJ1-1 | - | TRBV6-5 | CASSYSRSGSNTEAFF | TGTGCCAGCAGTTACTCGAGGTCCGGGAGCAACACTGAAGCTTTCTTT
- | TRBJ2-3 | TRBD1 | TRBV7-8 | CASSLTWTGSTDTQYF | TGTGCCAGCAGCCTAACTTGGACAGGCTCCACAGATACGCAGTATTTT
- | TRBJ2-1 | - | TRBV5-4 | CASSLIGLASNEQFF | TGTGCCAGCAGCTTGATTGGGCTAGCTTCCAATGAGCAGTTCTTC
- | TRBJ1-5 | - | TRBV19 | CASSPQGWQPQHF | TGTGCCAGTAGTCCGCAGGGTTGGCAGCCCCAGCATTTT
- | TRBJ2-2 | TRBD2 | TRBV14 | CASSRGEGVTGELFF | TGTGCCAGCAGCCGTGGGGAGGGTGTGACCGGGGAGCTGTTTTTT
- | TRBJ2-7 | TRBD2 | TRBV7-8 | CASSLRTSGNRAREQYF | TGTGCCAGCAGCTTACGTACTAGCGGGAACCGCGCCAGGGAGCAGTACTTC
- | TRBJ1-1 | - | TRBV28 | CASSLWAENTEAFF | TGTGCCAGCAGTTTATGGGCAGAGAACACTGAAGCTTTCTTT
- | TRBJ1-2 | - | TRBV30 | CAWSRSPENYGYTF | TGTGCCTGGAGCAGGTCGCCAGAGAACTATGGCTACACCTTC
- | TRBJ2-1 | TRBD2 | TRBV4-3 | CASSQEHGAGVGSSYNEQFF | TGCGCCAGCAGCCAAGAGCACGGAGCGGGAGTAGGGAGCTCCTACAATGAGCAGTTCTTC
few | TRBJ2-3 | TRBD2 | TRBV2 | CASRTSGTDTQYF | TGTGCCAGCAGGACTAGCGGGACAGATACGCAGTATTTT
- | TRBJ1-4 | - | TRBV2 | CATSLEFREKLFF | TGTGCCACCTCCTTAGAGTTCCGTGAAAAACTGTTTTTT
- | TRBJ1-2 | - | TRBV27 | CASSLSLGLKGGYTF | TGTGCCAGCAGTTTAAGCCTGGGGCTCAAGGGCGGCTACACCTTC
- | TRBJ2-2 | TRBD2 | TRBV7-8 | CASSYWLAEIGELFF | TGTGCCAGCAGCTACTGGCTAGCGGAAATCGGGGAGCTGTTTTTT
- | TRBJ2-1 | TRBD1 | TRBV11-1 | CASSPNRGEQFF | TGTGCCAGCAGCCCCAACAGGGGTGAGCAGTTCTTC
- | TRBJ2-7 | TRBD2 | TRBV28 | CASSPRGGARYEQYF | TGTGCCAGCAGTCCCCGGGGGGGGGCGCGTTACGAGCAGTACTTC
once | TRBJ2-3 | TRBD1 | TRBV5-1 | CASSYGTGADTQYF | TGCGCCAGCAGCTACGGGACAGGCGCAGATACGCAGTATTTT
few | TRBJ2-3 | - | TRBV14 | CASSQGWAQDTQYF | TGTGCCAGCAGCCAAGGCTGGGCTCAAGATACGCAGTATTTT
- | TRBJ2-1 | - | TRBV2 | CASSEARSLNEQFF | TGTGCCAGCAGTGAGGCTAGGAGCTTAAATGAGCAGTTCTTC
- | TRBJ2-7 | - | TRBV13 | CASSFIRGSTLYEQYF | TGTGCCAGCAGCTTTATCAGGGGCTCAACTCTCTACGAGCAGTACTTC
few | TRBJ2-1 | TRBD2 | TRBV6-4 | CASSDSSGSYNEQFF | TGTGCCAGCAGTGACTCTAGCGGGAGCTACAATGAGCAGTTCTTC
once | TRBJ2-3 | TRBD2 | TRBV5-1 | CASSYGTSGRGDTQYF | TGCGCCAGCAGCTATGGGACTAGCGGGAGAGGAGATACGCAGTATTTT
- | TRBJ2-5 | TRBD1 | TRBV9 | CASSPRNTGGETQYF | TGTGCCAGCAGCCCCCGAAACACAGGGGGGGAGACCCAGTACTTC
few | TRBJ2-1 | - | TRBV2 | CASSGRDRNSYNEQFF | TGTGCCAGCAGTGGGCGCGACAGAAATTCCTACAATGAGCAGTTCTTC
- | TRBJ1-1 | TRBD1 | TRBV5-4 | CASSQDRSTEAFF | TGTGCCAGCAGCCAGGACAGGAGTACTGAAGCTTTCTTT
- | TRBJ2-7 | - | TRBV27 | CASSWEQGMIYEQYF | TGTGCCAGCAGTTGGGAACAGGGTATGATCTACGAGCAGTACTTC
- | TRBJ1-4 | - | TRBV29-1 | CSVGEGFPDEKLFF | TGCAGCGTTGGGGAGGGGTTTCCTGATGAAAAACTGTTTTTT
- | TRBJ2-7 | TRBD2 | TRBV10-3 | CATQPREGRNEQYF | TGTGCCACCCAACCGCGGGAGGGCCGAAACGAGCAGTACTTC
once | TRBJ1-4 | TRBD1 | TRBV5-1 | CASSSGTGGRHEKLFF | TGCGCCAGCAGCAGCGGGACAGGGGGCCGTCATGAAAAACTGTTTTTT
- | TRBJ1-2 | TRBD1 | TRBV6-5 | CASSRTGDGYTF | TGTGCCAGCAGCCGAACAGGGGACGGCTACACCTTC
- | TRBJ2-1 | TRBD2 | TRBV7-9 | CASSPQSLAGVFEQFF | TGTGCCAGCAGCCCCCAGAGCCTAGCGGGAGTGTTTGAGCAGTTCTTC
once | TRBJ1-2 | TRBD1 | TRBV10-3 | CAISESSFSRQGDGGYTF | TGTGCCATCAGTGAGTCCTCTTTTAGCCGACAGGGGGACGGTGGCTACACCTTC
- | TRBJ1-2 | - | TRBV6-1 | CASSESGSYGYTF | TGTGCCAGCAGTGAATCCGGTAGCTATGGCTACACCTTC
- | TRBJ2-3 | TRBD2 | TRBV6-5 | CASRIAGTSTDTQYF | TGTGCCAGCAGAATAGCGGGTACTAGCACAGATACGCAGTATTTT
- | TRBJ1-1 | - | TRBV7-5 | CVRSFRDSRRPEAFF | TGTGTCAGAAGCTTCCGGGACAGCCGGCGGCCTGAAGCTTTCTTT
- | TRBJ2-1 | - | TRBV6-6 | CASSSEYNEQFF | TGTGCCAGCAGTTCCGAGTACAATGAGCAGTTCTTC
- | TRBJ1-2 | TRBD1 | TRBV27 | CASSLGGTGAGYTF | TGTGCCAGCAGTTTAGGCGGGACAGGGGCAGGCTACACCTTC
- | TRBJ2-7 | - | TRBV5-6 | CASSWTAEQYF | TGTGCCAGCAGCTGGACAGCCGAGCAGTACTTC
- | TRBJ1-5 | - | TRBV4-3 | CASSQDRAGYQPQHF | TGCGCCAGCAGCCAAGATCGAGCGGGGTATCAGCCCCAGCATTTT
few | TRBJ2-1 | - | TRBV29-1 | CSVVRSYNEQFF | TGCAGCGTTGTGAGATCCTACAATGAGCAGTTCTTC
- | TRBJ2-3 | - | TRBV11-1 | CASSLRPGSTDTQYF | TGTGCCAGCAGCTTAAGGCCGGGGTCCACAGATACGCAGTATTTT
- | TRBJ2-5 | TRBD1 | TRBV7-7 | CASSRGTEETQYF | TGTGCCAGCAGCAGAGGGACAGAAGAGACCCAGTACTTC
- | TRBJ2-7 | TRBD2 | TRBV7-2 | CASSLRRSVAGASYEQYF | TGTGCCAGCAGCTTACGCCGGTCGGTAGCGGGAGCCTCCTACGAGCAGTACTTC
- | TRBJ1-2 | TRBD1 | TRBV9 | CASSVAPGQGAVYGYTF | TGTGCCAGCAGCGTAGCCCCCGGACAGGGGGCTGTCTATGGCTACACCTTC
- | TRBJ1-2 | - | TRBV14 | CASSQWGGGTNYGYTF | TGTGCCAGCAGCCAATGGGGAGGAGGTACTAACTATGGCTACACCTTC